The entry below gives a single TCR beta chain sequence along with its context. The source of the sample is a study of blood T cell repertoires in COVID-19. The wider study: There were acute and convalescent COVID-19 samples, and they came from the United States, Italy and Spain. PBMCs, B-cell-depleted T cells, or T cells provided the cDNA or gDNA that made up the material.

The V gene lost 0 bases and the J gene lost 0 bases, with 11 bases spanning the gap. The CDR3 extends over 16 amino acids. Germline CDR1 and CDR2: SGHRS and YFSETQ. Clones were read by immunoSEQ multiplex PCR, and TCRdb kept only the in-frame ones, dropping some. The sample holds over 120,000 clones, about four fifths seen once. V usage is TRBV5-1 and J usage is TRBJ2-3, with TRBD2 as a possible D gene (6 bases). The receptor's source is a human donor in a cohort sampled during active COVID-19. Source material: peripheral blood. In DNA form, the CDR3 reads TGCGCCAGCAGCTTGGTGGTTGGAGGGAGCACAGATACGCAGTATTTT. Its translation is CASSLVVGGSTDTQYF.